The 27 T cell receptor beta chains in this list originate from one sample, sequenced in a study of neoadjuvant anti-PD-1 for oral cavity cancer. The protocol was immunoSEQ multiplex PCR, while the TCRdb copy is restricted to in-frame clones and leaves out a portion. The data contain over 14,000 clones, 70% to 75% of them seen just once; the ten biggest clones take up under 3%. Here the sequenced sample was PBMCs, taken before nivolumab (anti-PD-1) treatment. These receptor sequences come from a person aged 35-80 years with oral cavity squamous cell carcinoma.

J is TRBJ2-5 and V is TRBV30; 11 nucleotides match TRBD2. CDR1 is GTSNPN, CDR2 SVGIG, per germline (reference sequence). Trimming took 0 bases from V and 5 from J; bases not matched to a gene: 2. The CDR3 has 14 amino acids. The DNA of the CDR3 is TGTGCCTGGAGTGTACTAGCGGGGGCGGAGACCCAGTACTTC. It translates to CAWSVLAGAETQYF.

This rearrangement joins TRBV13 to TRBJ1-1; perhaps TRBD1 as D (5 bases). This CDR3 is 13 amino acids long. Germline CDR1 is PRHDT and CDR2 is FYEKMQ (reference sequence). Trimming shortened V by 3 bases and J by 1 base, and 6 bases separated the two germline ends. In DNA, the CDR3 is TGTGCCAGCAGCTTTACAGGGAACACTGAAGCTTTCTTT. Translating gives CASSFTGNTEAFF.

The CDR3 DNA follows: TGTGCCAGCAGGACAGAGAACACCGGGGAGCTGTTTTTT. Protein: CASRTENTGELFF. The chain carries TRBV7-9 and TRBJ2-2; D is possibly TRBD1 (5 bases). Germline CDR1 SEHNR, CDR2 FQNEAQ (reference sequence). The CDR3 has 13 amino acids. V dropped 6 bases and J dropped 1 base, with 6 bases sitting between them.

This rearrangement joins TRBV30 to TRBJ1-2; D might be TRBD1 (5 bases). CDR3 length equals 11 residues. V was pared by 1 base and J by 9 bases, with 9 bases between. Per the germline V gene, CDR1 is GTSNPN and CDR2 is SVGIG (reference sequence). The CDR3, as DNA: TGTGCCTGGAGTGGAGGGGCGAGCTACACCTTC. Translating gives CAWSGGASYTF.

The genes are TRBV30 and TRBJ1-2; D might be TRBD1 (6 bases). This CDR3 is 12 amino acids long. The V gene lost 4 bases and the J gene lost 5 bases, with 11 bases spanning the gap. Germline V gene lookup returns CDR1 GTSNPN and CDR2 SVGIG (reference sequence). CDR3 sequence: CAWKAGVYGYTF. The CDR3 bases are TGTGCCTGGAAGGCAGGGGTGTATGGCTACACCTTC. Filled out from reference TRBV30 and TRBJ1-2, the complete variable domain reads SQTIHQWPATLVQPVGSPLSLECTVEGTSNPNLYWYRQAAGRGLQLLFYSVGIGQISSEVPQNLSASRPQDRQFILSSKKLLLSDSGFYLCAWKAGVYGYTFGSGTRLTVV.

This chain uses TRBV30 with TRBJ1-2; D remains unclear. V dropped 4 bases and J dropped 13 bases, with 19 bases sitting between them. The CDR3 has 12 amino acids. The germline V gene encodes CDR1 GTSNPN and CDR2 SVGIG (reference sequence). CDR3 nucleotides: TGTGCCTGGAACCTGGCTCCGGGGAACATCACCTTC. It yields the protein CAWNLAPGNITF.

This clone has just a few counts. The V gene is TRBV6-1, the J gene TRBJ1-2; the D is unclear. Trimming removed 2 bases from V and 8 bases from J, with 6 bases in between. The CDR3 extends over 11 amino acids. CDR1 is MNHNS and CDR2 is SASEGT in the germline V gene. This CDR3 is CASSEKGGYTF. CDR3 nucleotides: TGTGCCAGCAGTGAAAAAGGGGGCTACACCTTC.

This clone was picked up a small number of times. This sequence joins TRBV9 and TRBJ1-5, with unresolved D. Germline values: CDR1 SGDLS, CDR2 YYNGEE. CDR3 length: 13 amino acids. Trimming removed 0 bases from V and 5 bases from J, with 6 bases in between. CDR3 sequence reads: CASSVDMDQPQHF. CDR3 coding DNA: TGTGCCAGCAGCGTAGATATGGATCAGCCCCAGCATTTT.

This chain uses TRBV5-1 with TRBJ1-1; D perhaps matches TRBD1 (6 bases). Germline loops: CDR1 SGHRS, CDR2 YFSETQ. The V end lost 6 bases, the J end lost 6 bases, and 12 bases lay between the germline ends. The CDR3 totals 12 residues. The CDR3 DNA reads as TGCGCCAGCAAAGGGGACACGGCTGAAGCTTTCTTT. This translates into CASKGDTAEAFF.

This chain joins TRBV2 and TRBJ2-3, with 12 nucleotides matching TRBD2. The CDR3 has 17 residues. Trimming removed 8 bases from V and 4 bases from J; junction bases left unmatched: 13. Germline V CDR1 and CDR2: SNHLY, FYNNEI. The CDR3 bases are TGTGCCAGCCTGGCCGGGACTAGCGGGTCGGGCGCAGATACGCAGTATTTT. It specifies CASLAGTSGSGADTQYF.

This clone was seen once. The CDR3 here is CASSLNPGPSTEAFF. CDR3 bases: TGTGCCAGCAGCTTAAATCCGGGGCCGTCTACTGAAGCTTTCTTT. This sequence joins TRBV7-3 and TRBJ1-1; tentatively, D is TRBD1 (5 bases). The CDR3 is 15 residues long. CDR1 is SGHTA, CDR2 FQGTGA, per germline. Trimming stripped 1 base from V and 5 bases from J, with 14 bases between.

The chain carries TRBV6-1 and TRBJ2-5; 10 nucleotides agree with TRBD2. The J call may be faulty, since TRBJ2-7 better matches the DNA end. Germline-derived CDR1 and CDR2 are MNHNS and SASEGT. The CDR3 length is 16 residues. The CDR3 region has the DNA TGTGCCAGCAGTGAAAGCTCTAGCGGGAGAGCCTACGAGCAGTACTTC. Translated, it gives CASSESSSGRAYEQYF.

This clone appeared a single time. The V gene is TRBV11-2, the J gene TRBJ1-5, with D perhaps TRBD1 (5 bases). CDR3 length: 13 residues. V lost 0 bases, J lost 6 bases, and 6 bases lay in between. Germline values: CDR1 SGHAT, CDR2 FQNNGV. The CDR3 region is CASSLDQGQPQHF. In nucleotides, the CDR3 is TGTGCCAGCAGCTTAGATCAGGGTCAGCCCCAGCATTTT.

This CDR3 reads CASSHYTGQGLHGYTF. CDR3 in DNA: TGCGCCAGCAGCCACTATACCGGACAGGGACTTCATGGCTACACCTTC. The chain uses TRBV4-1 and TRBJ1-2; 8 bases are a match to TRBD1. V lost 3 bases and J lost 6; bases outside the gene matches: 12. CDR1 is MGHRA, CDR2 YSYEKL, per germline. This CDR3 has 16 residues.

The V and J genes are TRBV7-2 and TRBJ1-3, with D possibly matching TRBD1 (6 bases). The CDR3 is made up of 14 amino acids. Trimming pared 8 bases from V and 2 bases from J, leaving 13 bases between. The V gene's germline CDR1 is SGHTA and CDR2 FQGNSA. The CDR3 sequence is CASLQGLPGNTIYF. The CDR3 DNA follows: TGTGCCAGCCTCCAGGGGTTGCCTGGAAACACCATATATTTT.

On this clone itself: At one end the junction does not follow the germline gene, possibly because of a read error. The V gene is TRBV5-1, the J gene TRBJ2-2; weak D call: TRBD2 (6 bases). The CDR3 has 15 residues. CDR1 and CDR2 from the germline V gene are SGHRS and YFSETQ. The CDR3 is CASSLGPGGFGELFF. CDR3 DNA sequence: TGCGCCAGCAGTTTGGGACCAGGAGGGTTCGGGGAGCTGTTTTTT.

The V and J genes are TRBV9 and TRBJ1-4; TRBD1 agrees at 7 bases. CDR1 and CDR2 (germline): SGDLS, YYNGEE. With V trimmed by 3 bases and J by 2 bases, 4 bases remained unmatched. CDR3 length equals 15 residues. CDR3 in DNA: TGTGCCAGCAGCGGACAGGGTTGGACTAATGAAAAACTGTTTTTT. It encodes CASSGQGWTNEKLFF.

The chain couples TRBV5-1 to TRBJ2-6, with D perhaps TRBD1 (5 bases). Germline V gives CDR1 SGHRS, CDR2 YFSETQ. The CDR3 contains 17 residues. V dropped 7 bases and J dropped 0 bases, with 17 bases sitting between them. The CDR3 reads CASALGPSNSGANVLTF. CDR3 nucleotides: TGCGCCAGCGCCCTGGGGCCGAGCAACTCTGGGGCCAACGTCCTGACTTTC.

This clone was found a few times. The rearrangement links TRBV29-1 to TRBJ1-1; D remains unclear. Germline CDR1 is SQVTM and CDR2 is ANQGSEA. Deletions cut 6 bases from V and 4 bases from J, with 9 bases between. The CDR3 has 11 residues. The CDR3 here is CSVGLTTEAFF. The DNA for the CDR3 is TGCAGCGTAGGACTGACCACTGAAGCTTTCTTT.

The chain links TRBV19 to TRBJ2-7; 8 bases match TRBD2. J lost 4 bases, V lost 2 bases, and 1 base had no gene match. The CDR3 is 13 amino acids. Germline CDR1 reads LNHDA; CDR2 reads SQIVND (reference sequence). The CDR3 spells CASSIREGYEQYF. The CDR3 DNA is TGTGCCAGTAGTATACGGGAGGGGTACGAGCAGTACTTC.

In this sample, this clone turned up a few times. This chain connects TRBV30 to TRBJ2-3; tentative D call: TRBD2 (6 bases). Looked up from germline, CDR1 is GTSNPN and CDR2 is SVGIG (reference sequence). Trimming took off 7 bases at V and 3 bases at J, with 14 bases between the two ends. The CDR3 has 13 amino acids. The CDR3 loop reads CASNPRGTDTQYF. CDR3 in DNA: TGTGCCTCCAATCCCCGGGGGACAGATACGCAGTATTTT.

V gene TRBV6-5 combines with J gene TRBJ2-7; 9 bases align to TRBD1. The CDR3 runs 16 residues. Germline V gene sequence: CDR1 MNHEY, CDR2 SVGAGI. The V segment lost 3 bases and the J segment 3 bases; nucleotides outside the gene matches: 9. In DNA form, the CDR3 reads TGTGCCAGCAGTTATTCCCTCGGGACAGGGATCTACGAGCAGTACTTC. Protein product: CASSYSLGTGIYEQYF.

This clone was counted a single time. One end of the junction varies from germline; a read error may be responsible. CDR3 DNA sequence: TGTGCCAGCATTGAAGGGACCACCGGGGAGCTGTTTTTT. The encoded protein is CASIEGTTGELFF. The chain recombines TRBV2 with TRBJ2-2; either TRBD1 or TRBD2 may supply D (5 bases each). Germline V CDR1 and CDR2: SNHLY, FYNNEI. The CDR3 sequence is 13 residues long. The full variable domain, rest sourced from reference TRBV2 and TRBJ2-2, is EPEVTQTPSHQVTQMGQEVILRCVPISNHLYFYWYRQILGQKVEFLVSFYNNEISEKSEIFDDQFSVERPDGSNFTLKIRSTKLEDSAMYFCASIEGTTGELFFGEGSRLTVL.

The chain links TRBV15 to TRBJ2-3, with D possibly TRBD2 on 6 matching bases. This CDR3 has 15 residues. Trimming removed 9 bases at V and 6 bases at J, with 22 bases between. The germline V gene encodes CDR1 LNHNV and CDR2 YYDKDF (reference sequence). The CDR3 region has the DNA TGTGCCACGAGTGGATCAGCCGCCCGGGAGGATACGCAGTATTTT. This translates into CATSGSAAREDTQYF.

The V gene is TRBV6-1, the J gene TRBJ1-4, with D perhaps TRBD1 (6 bases). V was trimmed by 5 bases and J by 4 bases, leaving 11 bases between them. CDR1 is MNHNS, CDR2 SASEGT, per germline. The CDR3 spans 14 residues. The CDR3 sequence is CASSPPQGNEKLFF. The CDR3 DNA is TGTGCCAGCAGTCCTCCACAGGGTAATGAAAAACTGTTTTTT.

The chain recombines TRBV21-1 with TRBJ1-3. TRBV21-1 is termed a pseudogene. The CDR3 consists of 14 residues. The CDR3 protein is CASSPGEPGNTIYF. The CDR3 bases are TGTGCCAGCAGCCCTGGGGAGCCTGGAAACACCATATATTTT.

Here the CDR3 DNA reads TGTGCCAGCAGGGTAGGGACTAGCGGAAACAATGAGCAGTTCTTC. Its translation: CASRVGTSGNNEQFF. V usage is TRBV27 and J usage is TRBJ2-1; TRBD2 aligns across 11 bases. Germline V CDR1 and CDR2: MNHEY, SMNVEV (reference sequence). With 6 bases clipped from V and 5 bases from J, the junction kept 6 bases outside the gene matches. The length of the CDR3 is 15 residues.